This T cell receptor (beta chain) was captured by sequencing in a study of shared clonotypes between healthy human individuals. Produced via immunoSEQ multiplex PCR; TCRdb's table is partial and in-frame only. Found here are some 1.5 million clones, around 98% of them singletons; the top ten hold 0.4% to 0.45%. Sequencing used naive CD4+ T cells sorted from blood. Subset here: CD45RA+ positively selected. This TCR derives from a man in his thirties or forties in good health.

The CDR3 bases are TGCGCCAGCAGCCCGGGGGGCCTCTTCGAGCAGTACTTC. Amino acid sequence: CASSPGGLFEQYF. J is TRBJ2-7 and V is TRBV5-1; tentatively, D is TRBD2 (7 bases). Germline V lookup: CDR1 SGHRS, CDR2 YFSETQ. The V end lost 4 bases, the J end lost 6 bases, and 14 bases lay between the germline ends. There are 13 residues in the CDR3.